This TCR beta chain originates from a study of spatial heterogeneity in lung cancer. The time point is: sample taken at primary tumor resection. Material for sequencing was whole RNA from tumor, nontumor lung or frozen PBMC, left unsorted. Study results and caveats: Counts of expanded intratumoral alpha and beta TCRs tracked tumor mutation counts. Ubiquitous and regional expanded TCR counts mirrored ubiquitous and regional nonsynonymous mutation counts, respectively. Estimated coverage of tumor T cells was roughly 6.4% for alpha and about 13% for beta chains.

In TCRdb, the 5' RACE reads were re-called with MiXCR into one record per CDR3 protein. Altogether 85 to 140 distinct CDR3 sequences are present, 25% to 30% being singletons, with the ten largest covering about three quarters. In the case of this clonotype: The antigen is undetermined. This beta chain is a stray sequence in a library constructed for alpha chains; its clone size is not meaningful.

Sequences were derived from lung tumor tissue, sampled at surgery. This TCR was recovered from a male donor with early-stage non-small cell lung cancer.

In DNA form, the CDR3 reads TGTGCCAGCAGTCTCTCGGGACAGGGCACAGATACGCAGTATTTT. Translating gives CASSLSGQGTDTQYF. The V call is TRBV12-3 or TRBV12-4, the J call TRBJ2-3, with 8 nucleotides matching TRBD1. The CDR3 extends over 15 amino acids. V lost 5 bases, J lost 1 base, and 5 bases stayed unmatched.